This T cell receptor beta chain is from a study of tumor-infiltrating lymphocytes in oesophageal squamous cell carcinoma. This clonotype was found many times. CDR3 length: 15 amino acids. Per the germline V gene, CDR1 is MNHNS and CDR2 is SASEGT. The V end was cut by 7 bases, the J end by 1 base, with 15 bases between. TCRdb used MiXCR to reprocess the PCR reads, holding one entry per CDR3 protein. The profile shows roughly 21,000 distinct CDR3 sequences, around two fifths of them singletons. The gene calls are TRBV6-1 and TRBJ2-3, with D perhaps matching TRBD1 (5 bases). This TCR derives from a male donor with esophageal squamous cell carcinoma. Sequencing was performed on esophageal tumor tissue. This chain's CDR3 is CASTSGHSGTDTQYF. CDR3 nucleotides: TGTGCCAGCACGTCAGGGCATTCGGGCACAGATACGCAGTATTTT.